This T cell receptor (beta chain) emerged from a study of control samples from healthy donors and cancer patients. Assay used: immunoSEQ multiplex PCR; TCRdb lists only in-frame clones, some missing. The table includes some 150,000 clones, roughly 94% detected once. CDR3 size: 12 residues. CDR1 and CDR2 (germline): LNHDA, SQIVND (reference sequence). The germline V and J ends were trimmed by 5 bases and 3 bases, with 7 bases remaining between them. The sequence was obtained from a man in his 60s with colorectal cancer. The sequenced sample consisted of PBMCs. The chain uses TRBV19 and TRBJ1-2; D gene uncertain. The CDR3 region is CASSSGYYGYTF. The CDR3 region has the DNA TGTGCCAGTAGTTCGGGATACTATGGCTACACCTTC.